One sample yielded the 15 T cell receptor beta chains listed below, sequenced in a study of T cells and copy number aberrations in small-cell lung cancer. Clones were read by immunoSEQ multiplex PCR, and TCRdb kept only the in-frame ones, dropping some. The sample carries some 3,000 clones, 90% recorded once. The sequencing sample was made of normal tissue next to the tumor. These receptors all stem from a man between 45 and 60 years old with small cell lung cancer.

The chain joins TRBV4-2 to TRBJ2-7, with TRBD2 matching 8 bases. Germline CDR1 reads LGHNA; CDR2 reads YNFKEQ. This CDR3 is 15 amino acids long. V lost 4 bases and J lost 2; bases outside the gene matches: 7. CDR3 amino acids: CASSRERETPYEQYF. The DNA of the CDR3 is TGTGCCAGCAGCCGGGAGCGGGAGACTCCCTACGAGCAGTACTTC.

The CDR3 protein is CASTNAGVNEQFF. The CDR3 region has the DNA TGTGCCAGCACCAATGCAGGGGTCAATGAGCAGTTCTTC. The chain is built from TRBV7-9 and TRBJ2-1; weak D call: TRBD1 (6 bases). Germline V gives CDR1 SEHNR, CDR2 FQNEAQ (reference sequence). There are 13 residues in the CDR3. V was shortened by 7 bases and J by 6 bases, with 13 bases between the two germline ends.

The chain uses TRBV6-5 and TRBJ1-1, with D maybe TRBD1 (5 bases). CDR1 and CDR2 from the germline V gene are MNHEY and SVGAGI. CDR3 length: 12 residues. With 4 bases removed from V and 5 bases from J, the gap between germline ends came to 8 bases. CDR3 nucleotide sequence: TGTGCCAGCAGTTCCGGGGGAACTGAAGCTTTCTTT. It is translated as CASSSGGTEAFF.

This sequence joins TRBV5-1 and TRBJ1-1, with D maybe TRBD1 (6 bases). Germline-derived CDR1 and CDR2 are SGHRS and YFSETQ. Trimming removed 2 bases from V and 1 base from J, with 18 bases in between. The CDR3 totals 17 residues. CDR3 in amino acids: CASSFRKVGHRNTEAFF. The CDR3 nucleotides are TGCGCCAGCAGCTTTAGAAAGGTGGGACACCGGAACACTGAAGCTTTCTTT. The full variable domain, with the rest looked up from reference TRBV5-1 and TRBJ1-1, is KAGVTQTPRYLIKTRGQQVTLSCSPISGHRSVSWYQQTPGQGLQFLFEYFSETQRNKGNFPGRFSGRQFSNSRSEMNVSTLELGDSALYLCASSFRKVGHRNTEAFFGQGTRLTVV.

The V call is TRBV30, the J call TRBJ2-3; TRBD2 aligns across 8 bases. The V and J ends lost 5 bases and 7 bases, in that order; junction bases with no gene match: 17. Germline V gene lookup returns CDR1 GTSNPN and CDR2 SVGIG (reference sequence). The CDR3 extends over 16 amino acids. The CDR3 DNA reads TGTGCCTGGCAAGGGTCAGCGGGAGCGCGGGGGTATACGCAGTATTTT. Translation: CAWQGSAGARGYTQYF.

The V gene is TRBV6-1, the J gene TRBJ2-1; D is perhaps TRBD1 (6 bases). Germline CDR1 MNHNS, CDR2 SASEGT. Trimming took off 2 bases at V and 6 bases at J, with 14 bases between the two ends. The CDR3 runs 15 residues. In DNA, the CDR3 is TGTGCCAGCAGTGAATTGGCAGGGGCGGGCAATGAGCAGTTCTTC. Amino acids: CASSELAGAGNEQFF.

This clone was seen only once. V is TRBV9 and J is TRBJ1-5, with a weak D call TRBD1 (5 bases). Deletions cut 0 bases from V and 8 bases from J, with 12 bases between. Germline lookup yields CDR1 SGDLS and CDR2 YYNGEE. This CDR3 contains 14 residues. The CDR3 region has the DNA TGTGCCAGCAGCGTAGGCCAGGGAGGAGAGCCCCAGCATTTT. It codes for CASSVGQGGEPQHF.

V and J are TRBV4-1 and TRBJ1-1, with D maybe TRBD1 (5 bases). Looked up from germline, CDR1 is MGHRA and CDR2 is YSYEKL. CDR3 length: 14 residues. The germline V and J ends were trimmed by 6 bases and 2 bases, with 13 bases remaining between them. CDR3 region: CASRLTESNTEAFF. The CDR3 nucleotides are TGCGCCAGCAGATTGACAGAATCAAACACTGAAGCTTTCTTT.

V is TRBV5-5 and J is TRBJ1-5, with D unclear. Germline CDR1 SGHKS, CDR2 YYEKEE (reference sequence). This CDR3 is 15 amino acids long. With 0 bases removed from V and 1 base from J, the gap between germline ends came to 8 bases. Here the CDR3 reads CASSLEAFSNQPQHF. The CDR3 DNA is TGTGCCAGCAGCTTGGAGGCTTTCAGCAATCAGCCCCAGCATTTT. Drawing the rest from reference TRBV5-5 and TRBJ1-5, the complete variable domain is DAGVTQSPTHLIKTRGQQVTLRCSPISGHKSVSWYQQVLGQGPQFIFQYYEKEERGRGNFPDRFSARQFPNYSSELNVNALLLGDSALYLCASSLEAFSNQPQHFGDGTRLSIL.

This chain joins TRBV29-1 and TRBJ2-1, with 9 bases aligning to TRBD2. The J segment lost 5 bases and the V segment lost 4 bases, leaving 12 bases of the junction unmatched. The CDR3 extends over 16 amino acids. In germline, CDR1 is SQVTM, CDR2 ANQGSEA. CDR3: CSVGRWGSGSNNEQFF. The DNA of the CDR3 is TGCAGCGTTGGACGGTGGGGTAGCGGGAGCAACAATGAGCAGTTCTTC.

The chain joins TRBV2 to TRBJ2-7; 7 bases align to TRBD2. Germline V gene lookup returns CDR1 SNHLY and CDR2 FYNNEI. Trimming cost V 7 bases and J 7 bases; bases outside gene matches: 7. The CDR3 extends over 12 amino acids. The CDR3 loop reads CASTWGGMEQYF. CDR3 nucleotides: TGTGCCAGCACCTGGGGGGGAATGGAGCAGTACTTC.

The chain's CDR3 is CASSLGLAGGPGELFF. The CDR3 DNA reads TGTGCCAGCAGCTTGGGACTAGCGGGAGGGCCTGGGGAGCTGTTTTTT. The chain links TRBV11-3 to TRBJ2-2; TRBD2 aligns across 16 bases. The V gene end was trimmed by 3 bases and the J gene end by 8 bases; junction bases not matched to a gene: 3. The CDR3 has 16 amino acids. In germline, CDR1 is SGHNT, CDR2 YENEEA.

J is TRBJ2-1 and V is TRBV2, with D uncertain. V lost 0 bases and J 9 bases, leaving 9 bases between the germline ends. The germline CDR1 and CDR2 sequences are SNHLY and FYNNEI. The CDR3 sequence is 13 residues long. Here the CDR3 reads CASSEASGGEQFF. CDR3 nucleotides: TGTGCCAGCAGTGAAGCGTCAGGTGGTGAGCAGTTCTTC.

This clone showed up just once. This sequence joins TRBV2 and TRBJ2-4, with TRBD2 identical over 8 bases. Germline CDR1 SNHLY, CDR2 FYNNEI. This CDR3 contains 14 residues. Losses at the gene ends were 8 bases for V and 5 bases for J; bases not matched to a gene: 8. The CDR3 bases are TGTGCCAGCCAATTAACTAGCGGAGAAAACATTCAGTACTTC. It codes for CASQLTSGENIQYF.

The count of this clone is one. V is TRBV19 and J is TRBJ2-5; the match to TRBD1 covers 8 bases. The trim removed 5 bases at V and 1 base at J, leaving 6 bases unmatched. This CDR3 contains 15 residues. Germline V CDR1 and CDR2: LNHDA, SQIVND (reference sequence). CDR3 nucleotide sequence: TGTGCCAGTAGTCCTCGCACAGGGGGCCAAGAGACCCAGTACTTC. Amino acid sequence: CASSPRTGGQETQYF.